This is a list of T cell receptor beta chains from one sample in a study of blood T cells in healthy people across ages. TCRdb redid the calling of the 5' RACE reads with MiXCR, one entry per CDR3 protein. The table shows hundreds of thousands of distinct CDR3 sequences, with roughly 30% occurring only once. Sequencing was done on a sample of blood. The receptors here all came from a woman of 80 years or more in good health. CDR3s include the opening cysteine and the closing phenylalanine or tryptophan. A D gene is named only where the DNA matches it firmly. Size tells how often a clone was seen (once, few, many) or the class of an expanded clone, and some rows leave it out.

>many|TRBJ2-7|.|TRBV6-1
CASRPPRGQLSYEQYF
TGTGCCAGCAGGCCCCCGAGGGGCCAACTCTCCTACGAGCAGTACTTC
>many|TRBJ2-6|.|TRBV7-9
CASSLVRSLNNVLTF
TGTGCCAGCAGCTTAGTCAGATCGCTGAACAACGTCCTGACTTTC
>many|TRBJ2-7|.|TRBV20-1
CSASEYSTTYEQYF
TGCAGTGCTAGCGAGTACAGCACAACCTACGAGCAGTACTTC
>few|TRBJ1-4|.|TRBV12-3/TRBV12-4
CASSLGGAGEKLFF
TGTGCCAGCAGTTTAGGGGGCGCGGGGGAAAAACTGTTTTTT
>many|TRBJ1-5|.|TRBV15
CATSPGFNQPQHF
TGTGCCACCAGCCCGGGGTTCAATCAGCCCCAGCATTTT
>many|TRBJ2-5|TRBD2|TRBV12-3/TRBV12-4
CASTTDLAGGSTYQETQYF
TGTGCCAGCACCACAGATCTAGCGGGGGGGAGCACGTACCAAGAGACCCAGTACTTC
>.|TRBJ2-1|.|TRBV29-1
CSVEVRDSYNEQFF
TGCAGCGTTGAAGTGCGGGACTCCTACAATGAGCAGTTCTTC
>many|TRBJ1-2|TRBD1|TRBV6-2/TRBV6-3
CASRRQGAVDGYTF
TGTGCCAGCAGAAGGCAGGGGGCGGTGGATGGCTACACCTTC
>.|TRBJ1-2|.|TRBV15
CATSRDRVALANYGYTF
TGTGCCACCAGCAGAGATCGCGTAGCCCTCGCGAACTATGGCTACACCTTC
>few|TRBJ1-4|.|TRBV6-1
CASSEATRGRNEKLFF
TGTGCCAGCAGTGAAGCGACCAGGGGCCGAAATGAAAAACTGTTTTTT
>many|TRBJ1-6|TRBD1|TRBV27
CASSSDRTNSPLHF
TGTGCCAGCAGTTCGGACAGGACTAATTCACCCCTCCACTTT
>.|TRBJ2-5|.|TRBV20-1
CSASGLEGTQYF
TGCAGTGCTTCGGGATTGGAGGGGACCCAGTACTTC
>many|TRBJ2-3|TRBD1|TRBV6-4
CASSGTGGRTDTQYF
TGTGCCAGCAGTGGAACAGGGGGCCGCACAGATACGCAGTATTTT
>.|TRBJ1-1|.|TRBV29-1
CSVFRTAPFMNTEAFF
TGCAGCGTTTTCCGGACAGCCCCTTTCATGAACACTGAAGCTTTCTTT
>.|TRBJ2-4|.|TRBV12-3/TRBV12-4
CASSLRGAEEQYF
TGTGCCAGCAGCCTCCGGGGAGCTGAAGAGCAGTACTTC
>.|TRBJ2-7|.|TRBV18
CASPPPEGPYEQDF
TGTGCCAGCCCACCACCGGAGGGACCCTACGAGCAGGACTTC
>few|TRBJ1-1|.|TRBV18
CASSPSGRDTEAFF
TGTGCCAGCTCACCGAGCGGGAGGGACACTGAAGCTTTCTTT
>.|TRBJ2-5|.|TRBV12-3/TRBV12-4
CASSFGLGGETQYF
TGTGCCAGCAGTTTTGGGTTAGGGGGTGAGACCCAGTACTTC
>once|TRBJ1-5|TRBD1|TRBV6-1
CASSEGRDRGRIQPQHF
TGTGCCAGCAGTGAAGGACGGGACAGGGGGCGGATTCAGCCCCAGCATTTT
>many|TRBJ1-2|.|TRBV29-1
CSVEDRGFHGYTF
TGCAGCGTTGAAGATCGAGGGTTCCATGGCTACACCTTC
>few|TRBJ2-7|TRBD2|TRBV6-5
CASSYSVVGGVHNEQYF
TGTGCCAGCAGTTACTCGGTCGTCGGGGGGGTTCACAATGAGCAGTACTTC
>.|TRBJ2-7|.|TRBV5-1
CASRRERSYEQYF
TGCGCCAGCAGACGGGAGAGAAGTTACGAGCAGTACTTC
>many|TRBJ2-5|.|TRBV20-1
CSARSSMGTQYF
TGCAGTGCTCGGTCTAGCATGGGGACCCAGTACTTC
>many|TRBJ1-2|.|TRBV3-1
CASSADGWNYGYTF
TGTGCCAGCAGCGCCGACGGATGGAACTATGGCTACACCTTC
>many|TRBJ2-7|.|TRBV6-1
CASSEAFRALGASEQYF
TGTGCCAGCAGTGAAGCGTTCCGGGCTTTGGGGGCCTCCGAGCAGTACTTC
>.|TRBJ2-2|TRBD1|TRBV29-1
CSVRTGEGTGELFF
TGCAGCGTCCGGACAGGGGAGGGGACCGGGGAGCTGTTTTTT
>few|TRBJ1-5|.|TRBV7-2
CASSLGPAGQPRHF
TGTGCCAGCAGCTTAGGCCCTGCGGGGCAGCCCCGGCATTTT
>many|TRBJ2-3|.|TRBV20-1
CSARALAGPSTDTQYF
TGCAGTGCTAGAGCCCTGGCGGGCCCTAGCACAGATACGCAGTATTTT
>few|TRBJ2-3|TRBD2|TRBV20-1
CSASYSGGANTQYF
TGCAGTGCTTCCTACAGCGGGGGGGCAAATACGCAGTATTTT
>.|TRBJ2-3|.|TRBV12-3/TRBV12-4
CASSPGLGTTDAQYF
TGTGCCAGCAGTCCCGGCCTAGGGACCACAGATGCGCAGTATTTT
>many|TRBJ1-2|TRBD1|TRBV7-3
CASSETGGAGGYTF
TGTGCCAGCAGCGAAACAGGGGGCGCAGGCGGCTACACCTTC
>many|TRBJ2-3|.|TRBV7-8
CASSLIGTSSTDTQYF
TGTGCCAGCAGCTTAATTGGGACTTCTAGCACAGATACGCAGTATTTT
>many|TRBJ2-7|.|TRBV20-1
CSARDVGGANEQYF
TGCAGTGCTAGAGATGTTGGGGGGGCCAACGAGCAGTACTTC
>many|TRBJ2-3|.|TRBV20-1
CSASGDRDGDTQYF
TGCAGTGCTAGCGGGGACCGGGACGGAGATACGCAGTATTTT
>.|TRBJ1-3|.|TRBV6-1
CASTATAASGNTIYF
TGTGCCAGCACCGCGACAGCCGCCTCTGGAAACACCATATATTTT
>.|TRBJ1-5|TRBD1|TRBV24-1
CATSDGGQGDQPQHF
TGTGCCACCAGTGATGGGGGACAGGGTGACCAGCCCCAGCATTTT
>few|TRBJ1-6|.|TRBV6-2/TRBV6-3
CASSYSQAGHNSPLHF
TGTGCCAGCAGTTACTCGCAGGCGGGCCACAATTCACCCCTCCACTTT
>many|TRBJ2-1|.|TRBV5-1
CASSLKPSSLSEQFF
TGCGCCAGCAGCTTGAAGCCGTCCTCTCTTAGTGAGCAGTTCTTC
>.|TRBJ2-1|.|TRBV28
CASSLFQAGQFF
TGTGCCAGCAGTTTATTCCAAGCGGGGCAGTTCTTC
>.|TRBJ1-2|.|TRBV19
CASSKSDANYGYTF
TGTGCCAGTAGTAAGAGTGATGCTAACTATGGCTACACCTTC
>.|TRBJ2-5|.|TRBV7-3
CASSRTNRDGEQYF
TGTGCCAGCAGCCGGACGAACAGGGACGGGGAGCAGTACTTC
>.|TRBJ1-6|TRBD1|TRBV10-3
CAISGTGVGLPHF
TGTGCCATTTCCGGGACAGGGGTTGGACTCCCCCACTTT
>.|TRBJ1-2|.|TRBV7-2
CASSLQTDWTYDNYGYTF
TGTGCCAGCAGCCTCCAGACCGACTGGACTTACGACAACTATGGCTACACCTTC
>many|TRBJ1-6|.|TRBV6-2/TRBV6-3
CASRTDIPLHF
TGTGCCAGCAGAACGGATATCCCCCTCCACTTT
>.|TRBJ2-1|.|TRBV20-1
CSAPRRDGQYNEQFF
TGCAGTGCTCCGCGTAGGGACGGACAATACAATGAGCAGTTCTTC
>many|TRBJ1-2|TRBD1|TRBV7-2
CASSLDGGQGAYGYTF
TGTGCCAGCAGCTTGGACGGTGGGCAGGGGGCTTATGGCTACACCTTC
>many|TRBJ2-1|.|TRBV5-1
CASRSMTGATNEQFF
TGCGCCAGCAGATCTATGACGGGGGCCACCAATGAGCAGTTCTTC
>many|TRBJ2-5|.|TRBV7-2
CASSLGPSQETQYF
TGTGCCAGCAGCCTCGGACCTTCCCAAGAGACCCAGTACTTC
>many|TRBJ2-5|.|TRBV28
CASSWALALGETQYF
TGTGCCAGCAGTTGGGCCCTAGCGCTAGGAGAGACCCAGTACTTC
>.|TRBJ1-1|.|TRBV5-1
CASSWKRLNTEAFF
TGCGCCAGCAGCTGGAAACGGCTGAACACTGAAGCTTTCTTT
>many|TRBJ2-1|.|TRBV27
CASSLFLGGAPGYNEQFF
TGTGCCAGCAGTTTGTTCTTGGGGGGGGCCCCTGGCTACAATGAGCAGTTCTTC
>once|TRBJ2-1|TRBD2|TRBV6-1
CASIPTSGGYSEQFF
TGTGCCAGCATTCCCACTAGCGGGGGCTACAGTGAGCAGTTCTTC
>many|TRBJ1-4|.|TRBV5-1
CASSLGGSNEKLFF
TGCGCCAGCAGCTTGGGGGGGAGCAATGAAAAACTGTTTTTT
>few|TRBJ2-7|.|TRBV6-6
CASSSRQRYEQYF
TGTGCCAGCAGTTCGCGACAGCGCTACGAGCAGTACTTC
>many|TRBJ1-2|TRBD1|TRBV3-1
CASSQSLGQNYGYTF
TGTGCCAGCAGCCAAAGTCTGGGACAGAACTATGGCTACACCTTC
>many|TRBJ1-2|.|TRBV20-1
CSASRGGGGYGYTF
TGCAGTGCTAGCCGAGGGGGGGGAGGCTATGGCTACACCTTC